The rows below give T cell receptor beta chains drawn from one sample of a study of Graves' ophthalmopathy and Graves' hyperthyroidism. TCRdb called the multiplex PCR reads again in MiXCR, with one record for every CDR3 protein. This sample has 600,000 to 650,000 distinct CDR3 sequences, with 22% found just once. The sequenced material came from peripheral blood. Receptors were obtained from a woman under 30 with stable Graves' hyperthyroidism. Some clones in this sample may be carry-over from other donors' samples. CDR3s include the opening cysteine and the closing phenylalanine or tryptophan. The D gene is left open where the match is weak. A row's size may be missing; if present it is once, few, many or a size class.

>TRBJ1-1|TRBV27|-|many
TGTGCCAGCAGTCCCTCGGCCACCGGGAGCACTGAAGCTTTCTTT
CASSPSATGSTEAFF
>TRBJ1-1|TRBV14|-|many
TGTGCCAGCAGCCAACTGGAGGGCACTGAAGCTTTCTTT
CASSQLEGTEAFF
>TRBJ1-1|TRBV29-1|-|many
TGCAGCGTTGAAGATTGGCCGGCTGGCGGGACTGAAGCTTTCTTT
CSVEDWPAGGTEAFF
>TRBJ1-2|TRBV3-1|-|-
TGTGCCAGCAGCCAAGATTCCAGGTTACATGGCTACACCTTC
CASSQDSRLHGYTF
>TRBJ1-5|TRBV6-4|TRBD1|many
TGTGCCAGCAGTCACAGGGACAGGAGAAATAGCAATCAGCCCCAGCATTTT
CASSHRDRRNSNQPQHF
>TRBJ1-2|TRBV28|TRBD1|-
TGTGCCAGCAGTCCTCTCACTTCCGGGACAGCGTATGGCTACACCTTC
CASSPLTSGTAYGYTF
>TRBJ1-1|TRBV20-1|-|many
TGCAGTGCTTTCCCAAGACAGTGGAACACTGAAGCTTTCTTT
CSAFPRQWNTEAFF
>TRBJ1-5|TRBV28|-|many
TGTGCCAGCACCGGGACACCGAAGGGGCAGCCCCAGCATTTT
CASTGTPKGQPQHF
>TRBJ1-1|TRBV25-1|TRBD1|-
TGTGCCAGCAGTGCGAGGACAGGAGCATGGGACACTGAAGCTTTCTTT
CASSARTGAWDTEAFF
>TRBJ2-7|TRBV27|-|many
TGTGCCAGCAGTTTAGGCCCACGATTGTACGAGCAGTACTTC
CASSLGPRLYEQYF
>TRBJ2-7|TRBV20-1|-|many
TGCAGTGCTAGCCCGGGTCACTCGGGAAACTACGAGCAGTACTTC
CSASPGHSGNYEQYF
>TRBJ2-7|TRBV13|-|many
TGTGCCAGCAGCTTAGTTCGGGGCCGGAGCTACGAGCAGTACTTC
CASSLVRGRSYEQYF
>TRBJ1-5|TRBV7-3|-|-
TGTGCTCCGCCCTGTGAGCTGGGTAGCAATCAGCCCCAGCATTTT
CAPPCELGSNQPQHF
>TRBJ1-1|TRBV20-1|-|many
TGCAGTGCCCAAGGGGGAGCGATGAACACTGAAGCTTTCTTT
CSAQGGAMNTEAFF
>TRBJ1-1|TRBV28|TRBD1|-
TGTGCCAGCAGGGACGGACAGGGGGCCACTGAAGCTTTCTTT
CASRDGQGATEAFF
>TRBJ2-5|TRBV7-2|-|few
TGTGCCAGCAGCTTACTGGGGTCGGGCCAAGAGACCCAGTACTTC
CASSLLGSGQETQYF
>TRBJ2-7|TRBV20-1|TRBD2|many
TGCAGTGCTAGAGGTTGGACTAGCGGGAGGGCCAACGAGCAGTACTTC
CSARGWTSGRANEQYF
>TRBJ2-4|TRBV30|-|few
TGTGCCTGGAGCCCGGTAGGATTGTACATTAAGTACTTC
CAWSPVGLYIKYF
>TRBJ2-5|TRBV4-1|-|many
TGCGCCAGCAGCCAAGATCCAGGCTCCCAAGAGACCCAGTACTTC
CASSQDPGSQETQYF
>TRBJ2-7|TRBV11-2|-|-
TGTGCCAGCAGCTTAGTCGCGGGGGCCACCTACGAGCAGTACTTC
CASSLVAGATYEQYF
>TRBJ1-1|TRBV28|-|many
TGTGCCAGCAGTTTAAAGAATCTTCGCAGGTTGAACACTGAAGCTTTCTTT
CASSLKNLRRLNTEAFF